This T cell receptor beta chain was captured in a study of T cells in Graves' hyperthyroidism and ophthalmopathy. RNA transcripts were the template for amplifying TCR beta CDR3 regions. Initially, a first-round RT-PCR of the TCR CDR3 employed the HTBI primer set. TCRdb re-analysed the multiplex PCR reads in MiXCR, keeping a single row per CDR3 protein. The sample contains hundreds of thousands of distinct CDR3 sequences, 16% of which appear only once. Per the germline V gene, CDR1 is MNHGY and CDR2 is SVAAGI. The CDR3 consists of 16 residues. V was shortened by 6 bases and J by 5 bases, with 22 bases between the two germline ends. This clonotype has just a few counts.

The rearrangement joins TRBV6-9 to TRBJ2-5, with D possibly called TRBD1 or TRBD2 (5 bases each). This TCR was recovered from a woman between 40 and 50 years old with Graves' ophthalmopathy. Sequencing input: blood. As DNA, the CDR3 is TGTGCCAGCAGGGACGAGGGGCTATACCGCGGGGAGACCCAGTACTTC. This codes for CASRDEGLYRGETQYF.